One sample yielded the 25 T cell receptor beta chains listed below, sequenced in a study of response to subunit inactivated influenza vaccine. TCRdb re-called the RT-PCR reads with MiXCR, one entry per CDR3 protein. The repertoire holds about half a million distinct CDR3 sequences, with 11% as singletons. The sample here was PBMCs from blood, taken 40 to 50 days after vaccination. These receptors were collected from a man aged 50-59 years who received an inactivated influenza vaccine.

The gene calls are TRBV7-2 and TRBJ2-7; D might be TRBD2 (6 bases). The CDR3 contains 15 residues. V was cut by 5 bases and J by 2 bases, with 16 bases left in between. The V gene's germline CDR1 is SGHTA and CDR2 FQGNSA. Here the CDR3 DNA reads TGTGCCAGCAGCCTCCGGGACTTCCCACCCTACGAGCAGTACTTC. This translates into CASSLRDFPPYEQYF.

This clonotype was counted a few times. The genes are TRBV7-2 and TRBJ2-1, with 9 bases matching TRBD2. The CDR3 extends over 16 amino acids. From germline, CDR1 is SGHTA and CDR2 FQGNSA. The trim removed 5 bases at V and 4 bases at J, leaving 9 bases unmatched. The CDR3 nucleotides are TGTGCCAGCAGCCCCCGGGGGCGGGGGGGATACAATGAGCAGTTCTTC. It is translated as CASSPRGRGGYNEQFF.

This clonotype appeared a few times. This rearrangement joins TRBV6-1 to TRBJ1-1, with TRBD1 as a possible D gene (5 bases). This CDR3 has 13 amino acids. V was shortened by 8 bases and J by 9 bases, with 19 bases between the two germline ends. CDR1 is MNHNS and CDR2 is SASEGT in the germline V gene. CDR3: CASLEGIRGKAFF. Written as DNA, the CDR3 is TGTGCCAGCCTTGAGGGGATTCGAGGGAAAGCTTTCTTT.

This chain uses TRBV3-1 with TRBJ2-7; 9 bases agree with TRBD1. The CDR3 sequence is 15 residues long. Trimming cost V 5 bases and J 6 bases; bases outside gene matches: 11. CDR1 is LGHDT and CDR2 is YNNKEL in the germline V gene (reference sequence). The CDR3 sequence is CASSAYRGLPLEQYF. The CDR3 bases are TGTGCCAGCAGCGCTTACAGGGGGCTCCCCCTCGAGCAGTACTTC.

The chain combines TRBV6-5 with TRBJ1-3; 9 positions match TRBD1. CDR1 MNHEY and CDR2 SVGAGI come from the germline V gene. The CDR3 runs to 18 residues. The V gene end was trimmed by 0 bases and the J gene end by 1 base; junction bases not matched to a gene: 7. CDR3 nucleotides: TGTGCCAGCAGTTACTCATCGACAGGGGGAGGATCTGGAAACACCATATATTTT. This sequence encodes CASSYSSTGGGSGNTIYF.

The rearrangement joins TRBV27 to TRBJ2-3, with 9 positions matching TRBD2. With V trimmed by 4 bases and J by 0 bases, 8 bases remained unmatched. Germline V CDR1 and CDR2: MNHEY, SMNVEV (reference sequence). The CDR3 contains 17 residues. The CDR3 DNA reads as TGTGCCAGCAGTTCCAGAAACGGACTAGCGAGCACAGATACGCAGTATTTT. Amino acid sequence: CASSSRNGLASTDTQYF.

This clonotype was recorded a few times. The chain couples TRBV20-1 to TRBJ2-3, with a possible D match to TRBD2 (6 bases). The CDR3 spans 13 residues. CDR1 is DFQATT, CDR2 SNEGSKA, per germline (reference sequence). V lost 2 bases and J 1 base, leaving 7 bases between the germline ends. CDR3 nucleotides: TGCAGTGCTAGAATAGCGGGCACAGATACGCAGTATTTT. Its translation: CSARIAGTDTQYF.

This clonotype was counted between two and nine times. V is TRBV7-8 and J is TRBJ2-7; D ambiguous. Trimming left V 0 bases short and J 2 bases short, with 8 bases between. CDR1 SGHVS and CDR2 FQNEAQ come from the germline V gene. The CDR3 loop spans 14 amino acids. CDR3 bases: TGTGCCAGCAGCTTAGCGCTCAACGCCTACGAGCAGTACTTC. Its protein product is CASSLALNAYEQYF.

This clonotype was recorded many times. This sequence joins TRBV4-1 and TRBJ1-2, with 7 nucleotides matching TRBD1. The trim removed 4 bases at V and 5 bases at J, leaving 10 bases unmatched. In germline, CDR1 is MGHRA, CDR2 YSYEKL. The CDR3 sequence is 15 residues long. Here the CDR3 reads CASSPQGQRSYGYTF. CDR3 nucleotides: TGCGCCAGCAGCCCACAGGGACAGCGAAGTTATGGCTACACCTTC.

This clonotype was counted between two and nine times. The J gene is TRBJ1-2, the V gene TRBV27, with TRBD1 as a possible D gene (5 bases). Germline V CDR1 and CDR2: MNHEY, SMNVEV (reference sequence). CDR3 length: 13 amino acids. The V end lost 8 bases, the J end lost 1 base, and 11 bases lay between the germline ends. CDR3 sequence reads: CASGMGLNYGYTF. The CDR3 nucleotides are TGTGCCAGCGGCATGGGACTTAACTATGGCTACACCTTC.

This clonotype was found a few times. The genes are TRBV12-3 or TRBV12-4 and TRBJ2-5; 10 bases match TRBD1. V gave up 6 bases and J gave up 9 bases; unmatched junction bases: 7. The CDR3 has 13 residues. CDR3 bases: TGTGCCAGCAGGAGACAGGGGGCTTCCCCCCAGTACTTC. Its protein is CASRRQGASPQYF.

A few counts support this clonotype. V and J are TRBV7-2 and TRBJ2-1; 10 nucleotides agree with TRBD1. V lost 3 bases to trimming and J lost 4 bases; unmatched junction nucleotides: 9. This CDR3 has 17 residues. Germline values: CDR1 SGHTA, CDR2 FQGNSA. CDR3 DNA: TGTGCCAGCAGCTTTCGTTTGACAGGGGGCCCTTACAATGAGCAGTTCTTC. Translated: CASSFRLTGGPYNEQFF.

The chain uses TRBV6-1 and TRBJ2-3; 7 nucleotides line up with TRBD1. The CDR3 totals 15 residues. Germline V gene sequence: CDR1 MNHNS, CDR2 SASEGT. V gave up 6 bases and J gave up 2 bases; unmatched junction bases: 8. Here the CDR3 DNA reads TGTGCCAGCAGGCCGAGAGGACAGGCCACAGATACGCAGTATTTT. It encodes CASRPRGQATDTQYF.

CDR3 protein: CASSPTLGPPLHF. The CDR3 bases are TGTGCCAGCAGCCCTACACTGGGGCCCCCCCTCCACTTT. V is TRBV27 and J is TRBJ1-6; D is possibly TRBD1 (5 bases). Germline V gene sequence: CDR1 MNHEY, CDR2 SMNVEV (reference sequence). This CDR3 has 13 amino acids. V dropped 6 bases and J dropped 13 bases, with 16 bases sitting between them.

The rearrangement links TRBV7-8 to TRBJ2-5; D remains unclear. V lost 5 bases and J 2 bases, leaving 15 bases between the germline ends. Germline CDR1 reads SGHVS; CDR2 reads FQNEAQ. The CDR3 spans 15 residues. The CDR3 is CASSLTIVGQETQYF. In DNA form, the CDR3 reads TGTGCCAGCAGCCTAACAATAGTGGGTCAAGAGACCCAGTACTTC.

This clonotype appeared a few times. The CDR3, as DNA: TGTGCCAGCAGTACGGCGGGCGGGGCCTCCTACAATGAGCAGTTCTTC. Amino acids: CASSTAGGASYNEQFF. This chain links TRBV25-1 with TRBJ2-1, with D maybe TRBD2 (6 bases). The CDR3 is 16 residues long. V was cut by 5 bases and J by 0 bases, with 14 bases left in between. Germline values: CDR1 MGHDK, CDR2 SYGVNS.

This clonotype was counted many times. The CDR3, as DNA: TGCAGCGTTGAAAGTAGCGGTCGCACAGATACGCAGTATTTT. It encodes CSVESSGRTDTQYF. The rearrangement uses TRBV29-1 and TRBJ2-3, with D possibly being TRBD2 (6 bases). In germline, CDR1 is SQVTM, CDR2 ANQGSEA. V lost 2 bases and J 1 base, leaving 10 bases between the germline ends. The CDR3 length is 14 residues.

This chain uses TRBV2 with TRBJ2-2; unclear D gene. The CDR3 consists of 14 residues. Germline CDR1 reads SNHLY; CDR2 reads FYNNEI. The ends were cut back, 0 bases at V and 6 bases at J, with 8 bases in the middle. The CDR3 sequence: CASSEALGAGELFF. The CDR3 coding sequence is TGTGCCAGCAGTGAAGCGCTTGGGGCCGGGGAGCTGTTTTTT.

This clonotype was found a few times. V is TRBV28 and J is TRBJ2-3; no firm D call. The ends were cut back, 5 bases at V and 2 bases at J, with 20 bases in the middle. This CDR3 contains 17 residues. The germline CDR1 and CDR2 sequences are MDHEN and SYDVKM. CDR3 bases: TGTGCCAGCAGTGGTAGATTTGGTAGCTGGCACACAGATACGCAGTATTTT. Amino acid sequence: CASSGRFGSWHTDTQYF.

This clonotype occurred many times. The chain has TRBV5-1 and TRBJ2-7; no reliable D call. This CDR3 contains 13 residues. CDR1 SGHRS and CDR2 YFSETQ come from the germline V gene. Trimming took 0 bases from V and 0 from J, leaving 4 bases between them. CDR3: CASSLDVSYEQYF. The CDR3, as DNA: TGCGCCAGCAGCTTGGATGTCTCCTACGAGCAGTACTTC.

The rearrangement links TRBV6-1 to TRBJ2-1; the D call may be TRBD1 or TRBD2 (5 bases each). V lost 4 bases, J lost 8 bases, and 15 bases lay in between. The CDR3 is made up of 14 amino acids. Germline CDR1 and CDR2: MNHNS and SASEGT. The CDR3 spells CASSVQGVLYEQFF. DNA of the CDR3: TGTGCCAGCAGTGTTCAGGGAGTTCTCTATGAGCAGTTCTTC.

CDR3 in DNA: TGCGCCAGCAGCCAAGTAGTCACAGGGGATCAGCCCCAGCATTTT. The encoded protein is CASSQVVTGDQPQHF. The rearrangement links TRBV4-3 to TRBJ1-5; TRBD1 matches 7 bases. This CDR3 contains 15 residues. The ends lost 1 base at V and 5 bases at J; junction bases unmatched: 5. Per germline, CDR1 LGHNA and CDR2 YSLEER.

This clonotype was seen ten or more times. The chain joins TRBV29-1 to TRBJ2-1, with a possible D match to TRBD2 (7 bases). V lost 7 bases and J lost 8, with 18 bases in between. The CDR3 extends over 13 amino acids. Germline CDR1 is SQVTM and CDR2 is ANQGSEA. The chain's CDR3 is CSADRLAADEQFF. CDR3 in DNA: TGCAGCGCTGACAGGCTAGCGGCCGATGAGCAGTTCTTC.

This clonotype was seen a handful of times. The chain couples TRBV3-1 to TRBJ2-5; 9 nucleotides agree with TRBD2. Germline-derived CDR1 and CDR2 are LGHDT and YNNKEL (reference sequence). The CDR3 contains 15 residues. With V trimmed by 1 base and J by 4 bases, 4 bases remained unmatched. For the CDR3, the DNA is TGTGCCAGCAGCCAAGCAAGAGCGGGGGGAGAGACCCAGTACTTC. Translating it yields CASSQARAGGETQYF.

The J gene is TRBJ2-5, the V gene TRBV12-3 or TRBV12-4, with 8 bases aligning to TRBD2. The junction had 4 bases not matched to a gene; V was cut back by 2 bases and J by 2 bases. The CDR3 runs to 15 residues. This CDR3 is CASSLSGTRQETQYF. CDR3 in DNA: TGTGCCAGCAGTTTAAGTGGGACTAGACAAGAGACCCAGTACTTC.